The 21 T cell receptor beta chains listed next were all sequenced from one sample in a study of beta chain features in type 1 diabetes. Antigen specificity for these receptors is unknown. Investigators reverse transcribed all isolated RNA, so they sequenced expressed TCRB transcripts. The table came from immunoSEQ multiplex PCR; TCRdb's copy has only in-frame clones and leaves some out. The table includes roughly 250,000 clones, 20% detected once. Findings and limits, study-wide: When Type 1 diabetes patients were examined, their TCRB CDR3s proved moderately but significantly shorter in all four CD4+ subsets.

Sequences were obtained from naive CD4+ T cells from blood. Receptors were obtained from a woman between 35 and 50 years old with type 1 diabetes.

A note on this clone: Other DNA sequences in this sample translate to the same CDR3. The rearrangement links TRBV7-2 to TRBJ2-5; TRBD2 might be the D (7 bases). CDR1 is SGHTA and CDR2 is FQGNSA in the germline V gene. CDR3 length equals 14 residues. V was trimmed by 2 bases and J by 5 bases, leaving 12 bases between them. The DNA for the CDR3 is TGTGCCAGCAGCTTAACCGGGGGGCCGGAGACCCAGTACTTC. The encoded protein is CASSLTGGPETQYF.

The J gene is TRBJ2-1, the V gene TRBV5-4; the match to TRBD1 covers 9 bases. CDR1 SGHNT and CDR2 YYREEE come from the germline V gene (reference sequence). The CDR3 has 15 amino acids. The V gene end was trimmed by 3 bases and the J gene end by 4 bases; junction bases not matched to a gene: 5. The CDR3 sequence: CASSSGTGTYNEQFF. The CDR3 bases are TGTGCCAGCAGCTCGGGGACAGGGACATACAATGAGCAGTTCTTC. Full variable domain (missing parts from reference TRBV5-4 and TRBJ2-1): ETGVTQSPTHLIKTRGQQVTLRCSSQSGHNTVSWYQQALGQGPQFIFQYYREEENGRGNFPPRFSGLQFPNYSSELNVNALELDDSALYLCASSSGTGTYNEQFFGPGTRLTVL.

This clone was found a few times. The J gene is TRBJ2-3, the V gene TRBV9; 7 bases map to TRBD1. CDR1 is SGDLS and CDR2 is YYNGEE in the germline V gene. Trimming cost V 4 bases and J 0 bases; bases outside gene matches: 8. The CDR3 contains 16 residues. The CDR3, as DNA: TGTGCCAGCAGCCCGGGCCTGACAGGGAGCACAGATACGCAGTATTTT. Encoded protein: CASSPGLTGSTDTQYF.

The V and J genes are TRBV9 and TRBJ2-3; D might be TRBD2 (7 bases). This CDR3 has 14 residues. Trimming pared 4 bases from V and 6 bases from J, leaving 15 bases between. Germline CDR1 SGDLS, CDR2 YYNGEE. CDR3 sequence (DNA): TGTGCCAGCAGCCCGCGGGGGCAGGGGGATACGCAGTATTTT. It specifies CASSPRGQGDTQYF.

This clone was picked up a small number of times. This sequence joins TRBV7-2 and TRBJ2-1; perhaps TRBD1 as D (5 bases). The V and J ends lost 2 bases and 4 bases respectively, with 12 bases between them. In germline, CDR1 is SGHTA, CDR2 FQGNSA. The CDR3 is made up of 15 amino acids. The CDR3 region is CASSLWQGAYNEQFF. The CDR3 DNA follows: TGTGCCAGCAGCTTATGGCAAGGGGCTTACAATGAGCAGTTCTTC.

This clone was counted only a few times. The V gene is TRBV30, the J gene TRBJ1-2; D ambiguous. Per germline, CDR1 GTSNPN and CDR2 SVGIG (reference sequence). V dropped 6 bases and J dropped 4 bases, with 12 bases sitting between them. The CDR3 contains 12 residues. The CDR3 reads CACKRVAYGYTF. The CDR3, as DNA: TGTGCCTGTAAACGGGTCGCCTATGGCTACACCTTC. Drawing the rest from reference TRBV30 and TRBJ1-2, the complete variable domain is SQTIHQWPATLVQPVGSPLSLECTVEGTSNPNLYWYRQAAGRGLQLLFYSVGIGQISSEVPQNLSASRPQDRQFILSSKKLLLSDSGFYLCACKRVAYGYTFGSGTRLTVV.

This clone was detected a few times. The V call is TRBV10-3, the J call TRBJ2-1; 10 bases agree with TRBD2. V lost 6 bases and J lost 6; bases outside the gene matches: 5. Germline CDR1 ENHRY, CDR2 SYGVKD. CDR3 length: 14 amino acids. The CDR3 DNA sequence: TGTGCCATCAGAGACCTAGCGGGAGTCAATGAGCAGTTCTTC. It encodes CAIRDLAGVNEQFF.

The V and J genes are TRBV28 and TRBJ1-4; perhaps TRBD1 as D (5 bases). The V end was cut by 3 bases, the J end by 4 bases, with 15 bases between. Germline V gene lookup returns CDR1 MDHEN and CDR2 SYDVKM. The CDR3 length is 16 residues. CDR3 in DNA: TGTGCCAGCAGTTTTGGAGGGGCCCCGTTTAATGAAAAACTGTTTTTT. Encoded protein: CASSFGGAPFNEKLFF. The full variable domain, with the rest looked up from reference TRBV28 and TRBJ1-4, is DVKVTQSSRYLVKRTGEKVFLECVQDMDHENMFWYRQDPGLGLRLIYFSYDVKMKEKGDIPEGYSVSREKKERFSLILESASTNQTSMYLCASSFGGAPFNEKLFFGSGTQLSVL.

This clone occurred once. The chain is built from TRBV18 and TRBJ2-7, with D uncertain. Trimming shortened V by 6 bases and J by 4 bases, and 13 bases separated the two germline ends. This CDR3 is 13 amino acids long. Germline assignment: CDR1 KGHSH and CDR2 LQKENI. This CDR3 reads CASSSYSSYEQYF. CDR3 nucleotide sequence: TGTGCCAGCTCGTCTTATAGCTCTTACGAGCAGTACTTC.

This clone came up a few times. The CDR3 loop reads CASAPGGANYGYTF. The CDR3 DNA sequence: TGTGCCAGCGCCCCCGGAGGGGCAAACTATGGCTACACCTTC. The V call is TRBV9, the J call TRBJ1-2, with D possibly matching TRBD1 (5 bases). V dropped 7 bases and J dropped 2 bases, with 15 bases sitting between them. This CDR3 comprises 14 residues. Germline values: CDR1 SGDLS, CDR2 YYNGEE.

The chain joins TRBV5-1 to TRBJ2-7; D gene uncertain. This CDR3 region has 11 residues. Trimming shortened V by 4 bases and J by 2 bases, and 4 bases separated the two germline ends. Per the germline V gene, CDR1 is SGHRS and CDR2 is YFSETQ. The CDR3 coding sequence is TGCGCCAGCAGCACTACCTACGAGCAGTACTTC. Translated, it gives CASSTTYEQYF.

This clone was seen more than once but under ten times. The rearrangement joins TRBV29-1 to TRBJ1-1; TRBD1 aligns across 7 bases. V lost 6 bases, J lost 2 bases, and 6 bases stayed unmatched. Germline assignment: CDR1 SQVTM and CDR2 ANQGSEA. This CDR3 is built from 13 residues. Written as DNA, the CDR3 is TGCAGCGTCTCCCGGGACAGCAACACTGAAGCTTTCTTT. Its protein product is CSVSRDSNTEAFF.

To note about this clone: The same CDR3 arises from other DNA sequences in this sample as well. The CDR3 bases are TGTGCCAGCAGCGTAGGAGGGCTGAACTATGGCTACACCTTC. This translates into CASSVGGLNYGYTF. The chain carries TRBV9 and TRBJ1-2; D not resolved. This CDR3 is built from 14 residues. V gave up 0 bases and J gave up 2 bases, with 8 bases separating them. Germline V gives CDR1 SGDLS, CDR2 YYNGEE.

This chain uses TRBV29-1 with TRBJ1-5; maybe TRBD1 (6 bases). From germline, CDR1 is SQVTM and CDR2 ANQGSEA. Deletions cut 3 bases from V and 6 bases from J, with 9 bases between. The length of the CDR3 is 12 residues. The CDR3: CSVEEGGQPQHF. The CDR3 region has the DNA TGCAGCGTTGAGGAAGGGGGTCAGCCCCAGCATTTT.

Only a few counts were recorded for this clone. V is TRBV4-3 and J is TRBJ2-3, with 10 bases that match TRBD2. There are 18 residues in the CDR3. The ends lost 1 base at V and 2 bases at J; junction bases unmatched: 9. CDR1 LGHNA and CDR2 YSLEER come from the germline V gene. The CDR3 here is CASSQASLAGISTDTQYF. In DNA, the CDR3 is TGCGCCAGCAGCCAAGCTTCACTAGCGGGGATTTCCACAGATACGCAGTATTTT.

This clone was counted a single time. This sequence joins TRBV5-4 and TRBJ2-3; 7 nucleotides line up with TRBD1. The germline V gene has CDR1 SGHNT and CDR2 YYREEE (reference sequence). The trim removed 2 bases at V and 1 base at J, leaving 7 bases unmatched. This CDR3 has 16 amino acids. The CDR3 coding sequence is TGTGCCAGCAGCTTAGGACAGGACGCTGGCACAGATACGCAGTATTTT. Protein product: CASSLGQDAGTDTQYF.

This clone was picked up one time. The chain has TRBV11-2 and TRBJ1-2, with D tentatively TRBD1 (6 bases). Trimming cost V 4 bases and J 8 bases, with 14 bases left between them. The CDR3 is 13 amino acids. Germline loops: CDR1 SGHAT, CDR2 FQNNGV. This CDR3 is CASSSHDRSGYTF. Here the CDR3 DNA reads TGTGCCAGCAGCTCCCACGACAGGTCCGGCTACACCTTC.

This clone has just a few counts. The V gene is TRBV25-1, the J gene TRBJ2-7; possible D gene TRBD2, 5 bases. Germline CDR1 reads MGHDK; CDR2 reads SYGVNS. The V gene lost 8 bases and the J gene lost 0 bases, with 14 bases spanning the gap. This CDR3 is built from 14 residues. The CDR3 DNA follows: TGTGCCAGCGGTAAATCGGAGGACTCCTACGAGCAGTACTTC. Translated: CASGKSEDSYEQYF.

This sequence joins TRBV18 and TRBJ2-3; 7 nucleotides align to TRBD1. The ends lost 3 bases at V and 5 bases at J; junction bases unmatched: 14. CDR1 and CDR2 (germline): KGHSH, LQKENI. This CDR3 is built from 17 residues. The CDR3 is CASSPKRGQGDEDTQYF. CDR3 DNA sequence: TGTGCCAGCTCACCTAAAAGAGGCCAGGGGGATGAAGATACGCAGTATTTT.

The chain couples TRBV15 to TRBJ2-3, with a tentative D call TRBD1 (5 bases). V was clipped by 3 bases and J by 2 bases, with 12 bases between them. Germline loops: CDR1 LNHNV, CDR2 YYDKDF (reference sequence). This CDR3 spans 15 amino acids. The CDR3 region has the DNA TGTGCCACCAGCAGTGCCCCCAGGGCCACAGATACGCAGTATTTT. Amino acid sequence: CATSSAPRATDTQYF.

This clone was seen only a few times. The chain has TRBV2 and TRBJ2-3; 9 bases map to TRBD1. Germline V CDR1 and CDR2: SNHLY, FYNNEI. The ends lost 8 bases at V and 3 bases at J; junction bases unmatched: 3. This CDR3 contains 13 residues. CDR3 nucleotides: TGTGCCAGCGGGGGACAGGGAACAGATACGCAGTATTTT. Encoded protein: CASGGQGTDTQYF.